This T cell receptor beta chain comes out of a study of T cells expressing NK-cell markers. This CDR3 is 14 amino acids long. Germline V CDR1 and CDR2: SGHVS, FNYEAQ. A word on this clonotype: Its target is unknown.

Study outcomes and limitations: It remained uncertain whether the expanded NKG2C+ T cell clones were specific for HCMV antigens.

Reprocessing the 5' RACE reads, TCRdb reports a single entry for every CDR3 protein and omits DNA. Its clone listing holds a few hundred thousand distinct CDR3 sequences. Sample: blood T cells: a sorted CD56 or NKG2C T cell subset, CD4+ or CD8+ T cells, or bulk PBMC T cells (not recorded which). This receptor was obtained from a man aged 18-30 years in good health. The chain carries TRBV7-6 and TRBJ1-4; the D call from TCRdb, TRBD1, cannot be confirmed without DNA. This CDR3 is CASSVRDGKEKLFF.